This T cell receptor beta chain stems from a study of regulatory T cells in long-lasting Graves disease. With iRepertoire HTBI primers and Arm-PCR of CDR3 regions, TCR beta libraries were built. In TCRdb, the multiplex PCR reads were re-called with MiXCR into one record per CDR3 protein. Among 350,000 to 500,000 distinct CDR3 sequences listed, about a sixth were seen once. The length of the CDR3 is 20 residues. Germline V gene data show CDR1 as MNHEY and CDR2 as SVGAGI. V shed 4 bases and J 3 bases; nucleotides not matched to a gene: 13. Time point here: newly diagnosed GD, antithyroid drugs for less than 3 months. From PBMCs, RNA was extracted and then used to make the TCR library. This clonotype was detected many times. These data also featured in a second study, about T cells in Graves' hyperthyroidism and ophthalmopathy. As that study records: Each patient was aged 18 to 65 and had newly diagnosed hyperthyroidism of under 2 months' duration. Blood also carried most thyroid clonotypes expanded above 0.001.

The sequence derives from a woman between 18 and 30 years old with Graves disease. The material sequenced was peripheral blood mononuclear cells (PBMCs), taken at new diagnosis, from a patient treated with antithyroid drugs. The chain combines TRBV6-5 with TRBJ2-2; 14 bases are shared with TRBD2. The CDR3 reads CASSWTGTSGRIGDTGELFF. The CDR3 nucleotides are TGTGCCAGCAGTTGGACCGGGACTAGCGGGAGAATTGGCGACACCGGGGAGCTGTTTTTT.